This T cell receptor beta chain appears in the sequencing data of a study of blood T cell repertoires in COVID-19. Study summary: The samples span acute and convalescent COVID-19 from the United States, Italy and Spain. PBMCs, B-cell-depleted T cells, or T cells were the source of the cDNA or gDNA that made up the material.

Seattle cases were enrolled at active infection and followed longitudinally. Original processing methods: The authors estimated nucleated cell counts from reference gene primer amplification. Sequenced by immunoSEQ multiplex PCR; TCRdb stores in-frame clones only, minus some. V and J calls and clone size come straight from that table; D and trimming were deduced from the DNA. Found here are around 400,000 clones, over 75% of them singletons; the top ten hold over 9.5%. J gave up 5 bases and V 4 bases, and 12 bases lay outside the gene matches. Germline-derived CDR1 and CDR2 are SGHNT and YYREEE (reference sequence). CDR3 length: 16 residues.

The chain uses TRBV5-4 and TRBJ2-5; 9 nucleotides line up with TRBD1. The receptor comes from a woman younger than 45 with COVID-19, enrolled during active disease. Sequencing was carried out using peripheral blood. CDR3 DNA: TGTGCCAGCAGCCTGCCCCGACAGGGGGTCGCTGAGACCCAGTACTTC. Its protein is CASSLPRQGVAETQYF.